The 22 T cell receptor beta chains presented below share a single source sample, sequenced in a study of CD8 T cells in Susac syndrome. The RNA input was roughly 0.45 to 1 ug, and it was reverse transcribed with random hexamers. TCRdb used MiXCR to reprocess the immunoSEQ multiplex PCR reads, holding one entry per CDR3 protein. The repertoire holds 160,000 or so distinct CDR3 sequences, with under 95% as singletons. The material sequenced was CD4+ T cells from PBMCs. The source is a human donor in good health.

The chain is built from TRBV13 and TRBJ2-5; D is perhaps TRBD2 (5 bases). CDR1 is PRHDT and CDR2 is FYEKMQ in the germline V gene (reference sequence). This CDR3 comprises 11 residues. The ends were cut back, 5 bases at V and 5 bases at J, with 6 bases in the middle. The CDR3 DNA follows: TGTGCCAGCAGCATAGCGGAGACCCAGTACTTC. Protein: CASSIAETQYF.

The chain employs TRBV5-1 and TRBJ2-1; 7 bases match TRBD2. This CDR3 is 14 amino acids long. Trimming took 3 bases from V and 4 from J; bases not matched to a gene: 4. The germline V gene encodes CDR1 SGHRS and CDR2 YFSETQ. Here the CDR3 DNA reads TGCGCCAGCAGCTCCCTGGGGGGGTACAATGAGCAGTTCTTC. It codes for CASSSLGGYNEQFF.

This clonotype has just a few counts. The V and J genes are TRBV28 and TRBJ1-2, with D possibly TRBD1 on 5 matching bases. Deletions cut 2 bases from V and 2 bases from J, with 6 bases between. The germline V gene has CDR1 MDHEN and CDR2 SYDVKM. CDR3 length: 13 amino acids. The CDR3 region has the DNA TGTGCCAGCAGTTTAAGGGGCAACTATGGCTACACCTTC. As protein: CASSLRGNYGYTF.

This clonotype was seen a single time. The chain carries TRBV10-3 and TRBJ2-7; 10 nucleotides agree with TRBD2. CDR1 ENHRY and CDR2 SYGVKD come from the germline V gene. Trimming took 8 bases from V and 6 from J; bases not matched to a gene: 10. There are 14 residues in the CDR3. The CDR3: CAIGVTSGTGEQYF. In nucleotides, the CDR3 is TGTGCCATCGGTGTTACTAGCGGGACGGGCGAGCAGTACTTC.

The gene calls are TRBV5-4 and TRBJ2-2; 13 bases match TRBD2. This CDR3 comprises 16 residues. V was pared by 0 bases and J by 5 bases, with 1 base of the junction left unmatched. CDR1 and CDR2 (germline): SGHNT, YYREEE (reference sequence). The CDR3 DNA follows: TGTGCCAGCAGCTTGGGGACTAGCGGGAGAACCGGGGAGCTGTTTTTT. It specifies CASSLGTSGRTGELFF.

This chain joins TRBV10-3 and TRBJ1-2; D is unclear. The CDR3 contains 14 residues. From germline, CDR1 is ENHRY and CDR2 SYGVKD. V was shortened by 0 bases and J by 4 bases, with 9 bases between the two germline ends. CDR3 DNA sequence: TGTGCCATCAGTGAGTCCGAGACCTCCTATGGCTACACCTTC. Translating gives CAISESETSYGYTF.

The chain carries TRBV20-1 and TRBJ2-2, with TRBD2 as a possible D gene (6 bases). V lost 5 bases and J lost 6, with 10 bases in between. The CDR3 is made up of 12 amino acids. Germline V CDR1 and CDR2: DFQATT, SNEGSKA (reference sequence). CDR3 residues: CSALTSSGELFF. DNA for the CDR3: TGCAGTGCTCTGACTAGTTCCGGGGAGCTGTTTTTT.

The chain joins TRBV7-8 to TRBJ2-3, with D perhaps TRBD2 (6 bases). CDR1 is SGHVS, CDR2 FQNEAQ, per germline. The CDR3 loop spans 12 amino acids. The CDR3 sequence is CAGGGFTDTQYF. CDR3 sequence (DNA): TGTGCTGGTGGGGGGTTCACAGATACGCAGTATTTT.

J is TRBJ1-5 and V is TRBV28; unclear D gene. This CDR3 spans 14 amino acids. V was clipped by 5 bases and J by 4 bases, with 12 bases between them. The germline V gene encodes CDR1 MDHEN and CDR2 SYDVKM. Here the CDR3 DNA reads TGTGCCAGCAGTCTCGACGGACGTAATCAGCCCCAGCATTTT. Its translation: CASSLDGRNQPQHF.

The chain uses TRBV20-1 and TRBJ2-7; the match to TRBD2 covers 8 bases. From germline, CDR1 is DFQATT and CDR2 SNEGSKA (reference sequence). Trimming cost V 5 bases and J 6 bases; bases outside gene matches: 12. CDR3 length: 14 amino acids. The CDR3 region has the DNA TGCAGTGCTCCCTTCGGAGCGGGAGTCCGCGAGCAGTACTTC. Protein product: CSAPFGAGVREQYF.

The V gene is TRBV7-6, the J gene TRBJ1-2; D not certain. The germline V and J ends were trimmed by 5 bases and 8 bases, with 18 bases remaining between them. Germline assignment: CDR1 SGHVS and CDR2 FNYEAQ. This CDR3 contains 14 residues. CDR3 in DNA: TGTGCCAGCAGCCTATACCCCAGAGGTGACGGCTACACCTTC. Encoded protein: CASSLYPRGDGYTF.

The chain links TRBV10-3 to TRBJ1-2; D is undetermined. V lost 7 bases and J lost 5, with 23 bases in between. This CDR3 is 16 amino acids long. Germline V gene sequence: CDR1 ENHRY, CDR2 SYGVKD. The CDR3 nucleotides read TGTGCCATCACCGACGAGTTAGGGATTCCTTTATATGGCTACACCTTC. This translates into CAITDELGIPLYGYTF.

This chain joins TRBV6-1 and TRBJ2-1, with D tentatively TRBD2 (6 bases). The V end lost 9 bases, the J end lost 9 bases, and 15 bases lay between the germline ends. Germline V lookup: CDR1 MNHNS, CDR2 SASEGT. The CDR3 has 12 residues. Written as DNA, the CDR3 is TGTGCCAGTAGACGGGAGCACGCTGAGCAGTTCTTC. Protein: CASRREHAEQFF.

The chain employs TRBV14 and TRBJ2-5; 7 nucleotides align to TRBD2. CDR3 length: 14 residues. Germline trimming cut 0 bases from V and 5 bases from J; bases unmatched to any gene: 3. CDR1 is SGHDN and CDR2 is FVKESK in the germline V gene. The CDR3 protein is CASSQDGGFETQYF. The CDR3 coding sequence is TGTGCCAGCAGCCAAGACGGGGGGTTCGAGACCCAGTACTTC.

This clonotype was counted once. The chain uses TRBV4-3 and TRBJ2-5; TRBD1 might be the D (5 bases). V dropped 1 base and J dropped 5 bases, with 11 bases sitting between them. The germline CDR1 and CDR2 sequences are LGHNA and YSLEER. The CDR3 consists of 14 residues. CDR3 sequence: CASSQGQFTETQYF. For the CDR3, the DNA is TGCGCCAGCAGCCAAGGACAGTTCACGGAGACCCAGTACTTC.

The genes are TRBV5-1 and TRBJ2-7, with a weak D call TRBD1 (5 bases). The CDR3 is made up of 12 amino acids. Per the germline V gene, CDR1 is SGHRS and CDR2 is YFSETQ. Trimming removed 5 bases from V and 2 bases from J, with 8 bases in between. CDR3 amino acids: CASRDSTYEQYF. The CDR3 coding sequence is TGCGCCAGCAGAGACAGTACCTACGAGCAGTACTTC. Looking up the rest from reference TRBV5-1 and TRBJ2-7 gives the full variable domain: KAGVTQTPRYLIKTRGQQVTLSCSPISGHRSVSWYQQTPGQGLQFLFEYFSETQRNKGNFPGRFSGRQFSNSRSEMNVSTLELGDSALYLCASRDSTYEQYFGPGTRLTVT.

The chain uses TRBV20-1 and TRBJ1-2; D not certain. V was clipped by 5 bases and J by 4 bases, with 8 bases between them. The length of the CDR3 is 11 residues. Germline loops: CDR1 DFQATT, CDR2 SNEGSKA (reference sequence). CDR3 coding DNA: TGCAGTGCTCCGACCGGCTATGGCTACACCTTC. This gives the protein CSAPTGYGYTF.

The gene calls are TRBV4-1 and TRBJ1-1; no clear D gene. Germline V lookup: CDR1 MGHRA, CDR2 YSYEKL. This CDR3 comprises 15 residues. V gave up 1 base and J gave up 0 bases, with 9 bases separating them. CDR3: CASSQVGNLNTEAFF. For the CDR3, the DNA is TGCGCCAGCAGCCAAGTAGGAAATCTGAACACTGAAGCTTTCTTT.

The chain employs TRBV20-1 and TRBJ2-5; the match to TRBD2 covers 10 bases. J gave up 3 bases and V 6 bases, and 10 bases lay outside the gene matches. This CDR3 spans 15 amino acids. The V gene's germline CDR1 is DFQATT and CDR2 SNEGSKA (reference sequence). CDR3 protein: CSALKASGSKETQYF. In DNA, the CDR3 is TGCAGTGCCCTGAAGGCTAGCGGGAGTAAAGAGACCCAGTACTTC.

The chain combines TRBV19 with TRBJ2-3; tentatively, D is TRBD2 (6 bases). There are 14 residues in the CDR3. Trimming stripped 9 bases from V and 8 bases from J, with 21 bases between. Germline V CDR1 and CDR2: LNHDA, SQIVND (reference sequence). CDR3 coding DNA: TGTGCCAGCTCCCCCTCTCGGGACGGGGGTACGCAGTATTTT. Protein sequence: CASSPSRDGGTQYF.

This clonotype has more than one count but fewer than ten. J is TRBJ2-7 and V is TRBV19; 8 nucleotides match TRBD1. The CDR3 length is 14 residues. CDR1 is LNHDA, CDR2 SQIVND, per germline (reference sequence). V lost 5 bases to trimming and J lost 0 bases; unmatched junction nucleotides: 3. In DNA, the CDR3 is TGTGCCAGTAGTGTGGACAGGGACTCCTACGAGCAGTACTTC. Translating gives CASSVDRDSYEQYF.

The J gene is TRBJ2-1, the V gene TRBV2; D unresolved. Germline lookup yields CDR1 SNHLY and CDR2 FYNNEI. The CDR3 covers 11 residues. The V end was cut by 5 bases, the J end by 15 bases, with 14 bases between. The CDR3 here is CASSRTAFGFF. The CDR3 DNA reads TGTGCCAGCAGTAGGACGGCCTTCGGGTTCTTC.